A selection of T cell receptor beta chains follows, all from one sample in a study of CD4+ T cells in melanoma. Some clones are missing from TCRdb's copy, which holds only in-frame ones; the method was immunoSEQ multiplex PCR. This table holds roughly 150,000 clones, 80% to 95% found once. The receptor set was obtained from a human donor with melanoma. Each CDR3 is given with its conserved first and last residue. Each record gives: D gene, clone size, V gene, J gene, CDR3 protein, CDR3 DNA. The D gene is left open where the match is weak. Only part of the rows carry a size: once, few, many, or a class if the clone is expanded.

.	.	TRBV5-5	TRBJ2-2	CASSLSRTGELFF	TGTGCCAGCAGCTTGAGTCGTACCGGGGAGCTGTTTTTT
TRBD1	.	TRBV5-1	TRBJ1-4	CASSSGQGRPNEKLFF	TGCGCCAGCAGCTCCGGACAGGGGAGGCCTAATGAAAAACTGTTTTTT
.	.	TRBV7-4	TRBJ1-2	CASSFYGYTF	TGTGCCAGCAGCTTCTATGGCTACACCTTC
.	.	TRBV19	TRBJ2-6	CASSSRGYGANVLTF	TGTGCCAGTAGTTCAAGGGGGTACGGGGCCAACGTCCTGACTTTC
.	.	TRBV2	TRBJ2-7	CASSTGGPMNEQYF	TGTGCCAGCAGTACCGGGGGGCCGATGAACGAGCAGTACTTC
TRBD1	.	TRBV5-1	TRBJ2-1	CASSPGQDYNEQFF	TGCGCCAGCAGCCCGGGACAGGATTACAATGAGCAGTTCTTC
TRBD1	.	TRBV5-1	TRBJ1-4	CASSLEGAHEKLFF	TGCGCCAGCAGCTTGGAGGGGGCGCACGAAAAACTGTTTTTT
.	.	TRBV18	TRBJ2-5	CASSLADQETQYF	TGTGCCAGCTCATTGGCAGACCAAGAGACCCAGTACTTC
TRBD1	.	TRBV4-1	TRBJ1-1	CASSRGQGSTEAFF	TGCGCCAGCAGCCGGGGACAGGGGAGCACTGAAGCTTTCTTT
TRBD1	.	TRBV5-1	TRBJ2-7	CASSQGTGGPVSGEQYF	TGCGCCAGCAGCCAAGGGACAGGGGGCCCAGTATCCGGGGAGCAGTACTTC
.	.	TRBV2	TRBJ2-3	CASRARGMTRTDTQYF	TGTGCCAGCAGAGCCCGGGGGATGACCCGCACAGATACGCAGTATTTT
.	.	TRBV7-8	TRBJ2-5	CASSPTHRTDKQETQYF	TGTGCCAGCAGCCCTACCCACCGGACAGATAAGCAAGAGACCCAGTACTTC
.	.	TRBV5-1	TRBJ1-2	CASSLNGKDYGYTF	TGCGCCAGCAGCTTGAATGGGAAGGACTATGGCTACACCTTC
.	.	TRBV5-1	TRBJ1-2	CASSLRGDYGYTF	TGCGCCAGCAGCTTGAGGGGGGACTATGGCTACACCTTC
.	.	TRBV6-5	TRBJ2-1	CASSYSQTGTSEQFF	TGTGCCAGCAGTTACTCCCAAACGGGGACATCAGAGCAGTTCTTC
.	.	TRBV6-5	TRBJ1-3	CASSPGGDSGNTIYF	TGTGCCAGCAGTCCTGGAGGTGATTCTGGAAACACCATATATTTT
.	once	TRBV7-2	TRBJ2-1	CASSFATSYNEQFF	TGTGCCAGCAGCTTTGCGACCTCCTACAATGAGCAGTTCTTC
TRBD1	.	TRBV5-1	TRBJ1-2	CASSTGQETRYGYTF	TGCGCCAGCAGCACCGGACAGGAAACTCGCTATGGCTACACCTTC
TRBD1	.	TRBV5-1	TRBJ2-1	CASSLMGTGVDEQFF	TGCGCCAGCAGCTTGATGGGGACAGGGGTCGATGAGCAGTTCTTC
.	once	TRBV19	TRBJ1-2	CASMPPRGSYGYTF	TGTGCCAGTATGCCCCCAAGGGGAAGCTATGGCTACACCTTC
TRBD2	.	TRBV7-9	TRBJ2-2	CASSLSGTTGELFF	TGTGCCAGCAGCCTTAGCGGGACCACCGGGGAGCTGTTTTTT
.	.	TRBV5-1	TRBJ2-3	CASEQGLGSDTQYF	TGCGCCAGTGAACAGGGCCTCGGTTCAGATACGCAGTATTTT
.	.	TRBV2	TRBJ2-7	CASSEESQYEQYF	TGTGCCAGCAGTGAAGAGTCTCAGTACGAGCAGTACTTC
.	.	TRBV9	TRBJ1-5	CASSQRCWRHQPQHF	TGTGCCAGCAGCCAACGTTGCTGGAGGCATCAGCCCCAGCATTTT
.	.	TRBV2	TRBJ2-7	CASRGTRLDYEQYF	TGTGCCAGCAGGGGGACAAGGCTAGACTACGAGCAGTACTTC
.	.	TRBV2	TRBJ2-7	CASSVQGTYEQYF	TGTGCCAGCAGTGTCCAGGGTACCTACGAGCAGTACTTC
.	.	TRBV5-1	TRBJ2-2	CASSGGRANTGELFF	TGCGCCAGCAGCGGGGGACGGGCGAACACCGGGGAGCTGTTTTTT
.	.	TRBV30	TRBJ2-7	CAWSRGGYEQYF	TGTGCCTGGAGCAGGGGAGGTTACGAGCAGTACTTC
.	.	TRBV5-6	TRBJ2-3	CASSSRQELGTDTQYF	TGTGCCAGCAGCTCGCGACAGGAATTAGGAACAGATACGCAGTATTTT
TRBD1	.	TRBV5-4	TRBJ1-2	CASRRGTGTFLYGYTF	TGTGCCAGCAGGCGCGGGACAGGGACCTTTCTCTATGGCTACACCTTC
.	.	TRBV6-5	TRBJ2-5	CASKTSGAQETQYF	TGTGCCAGCAAGACTAGTGGGGCCCAAGAGACCCAGTACTTC
.	once	TRBV10-2	TRBJ2-5	CASSSVGGETQYF	TGCGCCAGTAGCTCCGTGGGGGGAGAGACCCAGTACTTC
.	.	TRBV2	TRBJ1-4	CASRERAATNEKLFF	TGTGCCAGCAGAGAACGAGCCGCAACTAATGAAAAACTGTTTTTT
.	.	TRBV30	TRBJ2-1	CAWSVGHNEQFF	TGTGCCTGGAGTGTCGGCCACAATGAGCAGTTCTTC
.	.	TRBV11-2	TRBJ1-2	CASSHNRAYGYTF	TGTGCCAGCAGCCATAACAGGGCTTATGGCTACACCTTC
.	.	TRBV6-5	TRBJ2-7	CASSYIRGAYEQYF	TGTGCCAGCAGTTACATCAGGGGCGCCTACGAGCAGTACTTC
.	.	TRBV7-3	TRBJ1-3	CASSPQGGTPGNTIYF	TGTGCCAGCAGCCCTCAAGGGGGGACCCCTGGAAACACCATATATTTT
.	.	TRBV6-6	TRBJ2-3	CASSGGTARNTQYF	TGTGCCAGCAGTGGGGGGACAGCACGGAATACGCAGTATTTT
TRBD2	.	TRBV19	TRBJ2-3	CASTRTSSPDTQYF	TGTGCCAGCACTAGGACTAGCAGCCCAGATACGCAGTATTTT
TRBD2	.	TRBV28	TRBJ2-7	CASSLAGLASYEQYF	TGTGCCAGCAGCCTGGCGGGACTAGCGTCCTACGAGCAGTACTTC
.	.	TRBV2	TRBJ1-2	CASSYTGGGGYTF	TGTGCCAGCAGCTACACCGGCGGCGGGGGCTACACCTTC
TRBD1	.	TRBV7-7	TRBJ2-5	CASSARQGWTETQYF	TGTGCCAGCAGCGCCCGACAGGGGTGGACAGAGACCCAGTACTTC